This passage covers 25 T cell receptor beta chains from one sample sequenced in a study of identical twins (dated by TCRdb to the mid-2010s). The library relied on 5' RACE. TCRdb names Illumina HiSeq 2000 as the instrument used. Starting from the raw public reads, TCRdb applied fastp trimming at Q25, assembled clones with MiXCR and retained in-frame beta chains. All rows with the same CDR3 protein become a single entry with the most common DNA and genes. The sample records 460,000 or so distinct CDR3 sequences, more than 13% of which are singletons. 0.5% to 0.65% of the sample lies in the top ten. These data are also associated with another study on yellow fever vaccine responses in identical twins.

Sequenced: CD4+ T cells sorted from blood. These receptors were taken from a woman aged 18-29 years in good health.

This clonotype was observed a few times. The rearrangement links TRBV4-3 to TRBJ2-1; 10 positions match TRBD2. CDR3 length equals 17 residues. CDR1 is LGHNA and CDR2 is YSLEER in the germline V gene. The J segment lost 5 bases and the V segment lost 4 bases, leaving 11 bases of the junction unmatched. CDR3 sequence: CASSRSMTGTSDNEQFF. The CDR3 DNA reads TGCGCCAGCAGCCGGAGTATGACCGGGACTAGCGACAATGAGCAGTTCTTC.

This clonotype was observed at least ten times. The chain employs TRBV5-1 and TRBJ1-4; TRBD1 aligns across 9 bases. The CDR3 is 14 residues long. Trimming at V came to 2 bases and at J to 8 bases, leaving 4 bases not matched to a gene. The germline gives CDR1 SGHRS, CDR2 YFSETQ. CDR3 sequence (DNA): TGCGCCAGCAGCTTAGGGACAGGGTACGAAAAACTGTTTTTT. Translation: CASSLGTGYEKLFF.

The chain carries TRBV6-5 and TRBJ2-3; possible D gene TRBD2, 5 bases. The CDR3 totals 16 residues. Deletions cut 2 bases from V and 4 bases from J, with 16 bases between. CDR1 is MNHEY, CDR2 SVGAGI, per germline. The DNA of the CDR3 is TGTGCCAGCAGTTACCGTCCGGGAAATTCCCCAGATACGCAGTATTTT. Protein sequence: CASSYRPGNSPDTQYF.

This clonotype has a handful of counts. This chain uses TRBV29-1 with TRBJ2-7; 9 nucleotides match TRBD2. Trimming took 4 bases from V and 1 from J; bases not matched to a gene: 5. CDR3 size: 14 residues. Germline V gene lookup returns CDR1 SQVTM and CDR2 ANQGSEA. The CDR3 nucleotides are TGCAGCGTTGCCAGCGGGGGGTTATCCTACGAGCAGTACTTC. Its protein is CSVASGGLSYEQYF.

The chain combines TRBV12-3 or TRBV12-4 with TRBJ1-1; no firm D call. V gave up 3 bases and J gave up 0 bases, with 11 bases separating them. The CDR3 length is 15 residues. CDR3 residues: CASSLGPRMNTEAFF. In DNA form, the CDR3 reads TGTGCCAGCAGTTTGGGTCCCCGCATGAACACTGAAGCTTTCTTT.

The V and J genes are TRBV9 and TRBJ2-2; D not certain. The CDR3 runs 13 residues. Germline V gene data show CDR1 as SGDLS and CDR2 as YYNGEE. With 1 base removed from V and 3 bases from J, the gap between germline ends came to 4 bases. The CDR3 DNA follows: TGTGCCAGCAGCGTACAGGACACCGGGGAGCTGTTTTTT. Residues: CASSVQDTGELFF.

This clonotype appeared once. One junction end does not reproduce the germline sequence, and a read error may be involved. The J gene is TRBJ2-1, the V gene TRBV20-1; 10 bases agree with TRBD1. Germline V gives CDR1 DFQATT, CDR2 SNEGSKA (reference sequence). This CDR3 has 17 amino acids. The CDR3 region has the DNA TGCTGTGCTAGAGCTGGCCTCGGGACAGGGGTCGTCAATGAGCAGTTCTTC. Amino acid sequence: CCARAGLGTGVVNEQFF.

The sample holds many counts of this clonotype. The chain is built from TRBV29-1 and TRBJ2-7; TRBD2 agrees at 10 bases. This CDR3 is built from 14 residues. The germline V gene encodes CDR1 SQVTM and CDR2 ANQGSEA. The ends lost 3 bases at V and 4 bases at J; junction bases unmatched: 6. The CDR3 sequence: CSVDAASGSYEQYF. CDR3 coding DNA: TGCAGCGTTGACGCGGCTAGCGGGAGTTACGAGCAGTACTTC.

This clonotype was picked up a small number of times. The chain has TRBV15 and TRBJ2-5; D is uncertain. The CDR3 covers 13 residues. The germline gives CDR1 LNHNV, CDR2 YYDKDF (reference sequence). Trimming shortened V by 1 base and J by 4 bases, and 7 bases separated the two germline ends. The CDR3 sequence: CATSRGRGETQYF. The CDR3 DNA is TGTGCCACCAGCAGAGGTAGAGGAGAGACCCAGTACTTC.

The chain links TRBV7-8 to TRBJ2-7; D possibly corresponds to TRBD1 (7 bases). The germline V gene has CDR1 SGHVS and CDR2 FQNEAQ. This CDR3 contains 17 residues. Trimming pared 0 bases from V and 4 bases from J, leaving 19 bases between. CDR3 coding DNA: TGTGCCAGCAGCTTAGCGCAAGGAGGGGGCGCTCAGTACGAGCAGTACTTC. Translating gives CASSLAQGGGAQYEQYF.

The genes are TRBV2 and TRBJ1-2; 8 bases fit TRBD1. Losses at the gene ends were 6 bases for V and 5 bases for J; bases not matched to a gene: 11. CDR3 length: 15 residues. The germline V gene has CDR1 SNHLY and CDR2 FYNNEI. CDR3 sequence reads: CASSAADRGVYGYTF. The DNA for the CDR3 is TGTGCCAGCAGCGCGGCCGACAGGGGCGTTTATGGCTACACCTTC. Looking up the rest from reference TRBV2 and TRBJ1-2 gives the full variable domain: EPEVTQTPSHQVTQMGQEVILRCVPISNHLYFYWYRQILGQKVEFLVSFYNNEISEKSEIFDDQFSVERPDGSNFTLKIRSTKLEDSAMYFCASSAADRGVYGYTFGSGTRLTVV.

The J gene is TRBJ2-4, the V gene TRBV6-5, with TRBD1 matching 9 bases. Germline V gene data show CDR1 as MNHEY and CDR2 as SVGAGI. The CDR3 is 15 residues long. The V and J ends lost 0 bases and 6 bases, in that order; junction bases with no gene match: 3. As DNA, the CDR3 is TGTGCCAGCAGTTACTCGGGACAGGGTAGAAACATTCAGTACTTC. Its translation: CASSYSGQGRNIQYF.

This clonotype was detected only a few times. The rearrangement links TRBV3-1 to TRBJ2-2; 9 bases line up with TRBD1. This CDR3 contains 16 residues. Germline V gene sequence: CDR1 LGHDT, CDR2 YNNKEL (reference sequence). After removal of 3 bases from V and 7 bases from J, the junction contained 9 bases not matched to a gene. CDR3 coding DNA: TGTGCCAGCAGCCAGCTCAACAGGGGGCTTATCGGGGAGCTGTTTTTT. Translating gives CASSQLNRGLIGELFF.

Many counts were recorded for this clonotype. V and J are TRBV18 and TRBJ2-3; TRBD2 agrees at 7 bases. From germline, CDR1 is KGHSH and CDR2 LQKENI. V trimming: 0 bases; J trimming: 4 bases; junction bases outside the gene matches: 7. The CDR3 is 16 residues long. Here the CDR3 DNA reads TGTGCCAGCTCACCACCGGGACTACCGAGGGCAGATACGCAGTATTTT. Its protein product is CASSPPGLPRADTQYF.

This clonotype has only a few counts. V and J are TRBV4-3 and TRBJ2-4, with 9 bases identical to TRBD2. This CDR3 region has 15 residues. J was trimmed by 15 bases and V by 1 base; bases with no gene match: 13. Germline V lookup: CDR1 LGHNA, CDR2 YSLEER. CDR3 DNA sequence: TGCGCCAGCAGCCAAGTTATGGGACTAGCCCACAGGGTGTACTTC. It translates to CASSQVMGLAHRVYF.

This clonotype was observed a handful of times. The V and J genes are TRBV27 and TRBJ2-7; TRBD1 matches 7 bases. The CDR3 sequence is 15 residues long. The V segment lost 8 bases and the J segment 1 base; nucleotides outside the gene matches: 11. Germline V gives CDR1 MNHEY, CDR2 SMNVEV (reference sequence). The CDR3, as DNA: TGTGCCAGCCGGGACAGATTATCTGGGTCCTACGAGCAGTACTTC. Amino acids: CASRDRLSGSYEQYF.

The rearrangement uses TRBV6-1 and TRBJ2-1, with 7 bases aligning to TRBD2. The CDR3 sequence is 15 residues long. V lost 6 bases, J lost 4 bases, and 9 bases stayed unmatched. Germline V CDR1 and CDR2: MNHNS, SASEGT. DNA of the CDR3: TGTGCCAGCAGACCACCGGGACTACCTTACAATGAGCAGTTCTTC. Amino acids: CASRPPGLPYNEQFF.

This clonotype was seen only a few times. The CDR3 bases are TGTGCCAGCAGTCCCCCCCGGAACATTCAGTACTTC. It is translated as CASSPPRNIQYF. V is TRBV28 and J is TRBJ2-4; no clear D gene. V was pared by 5 bases and J by 7 bases, with 9 bases between. The V gene's germline CDR1 is MDHEN and CDR2 SYDVKM. The CDR3 covers 12 residues.

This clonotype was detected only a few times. In DNA, the CDR3 is TGTGCCAGCAGCCGACAAGGGGAAAGTATTGAGACCCAGTACTTC. Translated, it gives CASSRQGESIETQYF. This chain uses TRBV11-2 with TRBJ2-5, with D possibly being TRBD1 (5 bases). With 5 bases removed from V and 5 bases from J, the gap between germline ends came to 18 bases. CDR1 and CDR2 (germline): SGHAT, FQNNGV. The CDR3 loop spans 15 amino acids. The full variable domain, with the rest looked up from reference TRBV11-2 and TRBJ2-5, is EAGVAQSPRYKIIEKRQSVAFWCNPISGHATLYWYQQILGQGPKLLIQFQNNGVVDDSQLPKDRFSAERLKGVDSTLKIQPAKLEDSAVYLCASSRQGESIETQYFGPGTRLLVL.

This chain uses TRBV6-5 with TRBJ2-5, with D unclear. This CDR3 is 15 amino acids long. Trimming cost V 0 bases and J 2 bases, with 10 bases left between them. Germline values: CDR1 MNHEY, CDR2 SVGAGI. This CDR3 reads CASSYSRVRQETQYF. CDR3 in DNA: TGTGCCAGCAGTTACTCCCGGGTCCGTCAAGAGACCCAGTACTTC.

This CDR3 reads CASSTPRLAGDLGKNIQYF. For the CDR3, the DNA is TGTGCCAGTAGTACCCCGAGACTAGCGGGAGATTTAGGCAAAAACATTCAGTACTTC. The chain combines TRBV19 with TRBJ2-4, with TRBD2 matching over 12 bases. The CDR3 is 19 amino acids. V shed 4 bases, J shed 3 bases, and the junction held 13 bases outside the gene matches. Germline CDR1 is LNHDA and CDR2 is SQIVND (reference sequence). The full variable domain, rest sourced from reference TRBV19 and TRBJ2-4, is DGGITQSPKYLFRKEGQNVTLSCEQNLNHDAMYWYRQDPGQGLRLIYYSQIVNDFQKGDIAEGYSVSREKKESFPLTVTSAQKNPTAFYLCASSTPRLAGDLGKNIQYFGAGTRLSVL.

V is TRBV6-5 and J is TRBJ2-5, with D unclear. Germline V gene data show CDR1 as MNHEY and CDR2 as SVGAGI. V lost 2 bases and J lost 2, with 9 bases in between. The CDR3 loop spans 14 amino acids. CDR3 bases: TGTGCCAGCAGTTACACCAACGGACAAGAGACCCAGTACTTC. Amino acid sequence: CASSYTNGQETQYF.

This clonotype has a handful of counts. CDR3 in amino acids: CASSPTDKSYEQYF. The CDR3 DNA reads as TGTGCCAGCAGCCCGACAGACAAATCCTACGAGCAGTACTTC. J is TRBJ2-7 and V is TRBV12-3 or TRBV12-4, with D possibly being TRBD1 (5 bases). The CDR3 is 14 residues long. Trimming pared 6 bases from V and 1 base from J, leaving 13 bases between.

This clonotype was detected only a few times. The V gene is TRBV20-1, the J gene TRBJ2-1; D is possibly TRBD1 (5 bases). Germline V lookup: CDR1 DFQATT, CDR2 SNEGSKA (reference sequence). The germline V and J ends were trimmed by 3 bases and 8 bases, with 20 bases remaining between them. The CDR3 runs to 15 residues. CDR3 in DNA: TGCAGTGCTAGCACAGACAGTGGTGGGAAATATGAGCAGTTCTTC. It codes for CSASTDSGGKYEQFF.

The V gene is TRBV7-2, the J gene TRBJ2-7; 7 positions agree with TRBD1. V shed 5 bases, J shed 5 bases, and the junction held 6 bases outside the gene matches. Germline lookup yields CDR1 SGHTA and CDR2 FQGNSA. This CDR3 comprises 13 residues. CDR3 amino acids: CASSLGGPHEQYF. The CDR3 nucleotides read TGTGCCAGCAGCCTAGGGGGCCCCCACGAGCAGTACTTC.